Below, one T cell receptor (beta chain) is given with its context. CDR1 and CDR2 (germline): LNHDA, SQIVND (reference sequence). The CDR3 is 14 residues long. V shed 7 bases and J shed 10 bases, with 20 bases lying between them. Measured with immunoSEQ multiplex PCR; TCRdb has only the in-frame clones, and not every one. The sample comprises roughly 200,000 clones, around 89% of which are singletons, and roughly 2.8% rests with the top ten. The data are from a study of blood T cell repertoires in COVID-19. The receptor was derived from a woman under 40 who had recovered from COVID-19. The rearrangement links TRBV19 to TRBJ1-5; a weak D match, TRBD1 (6 bases). Source material: PBMCs or T cells enriched from blood (not recorded which). CDR3 DNA sequence: TGTGCCAGTACCCCTCAGGGGCCCGTGGGACCCCAGCATTTT. It yields the protein CASTPQGPVGPQHF.